This T cell receptor (beta chain) was profiled in a study of human T cells and chemical hapten exposure. About the study: Mostly female patients had alopecia areata, totalis or universalis. Minor volume differences among pooled libraries chiefly drove per-sample TCR yield variation.

The time point is: pre-sensitization, week 0. Treatment denoted: therapeutic diphenylcyclopropenone sensitization with weekly scalp DPC. Non-pregnant alopecia patients aged 18 to 70, suitable for DPC therapy. TCRdb itself ran the RACE reads through MiXCR, one entry per CDR3 protein. The sample holds roughly 110,000 distinct CDR3 sequences; 9.5% to 15% are singletons and the top ten take roughly 1.6%. The CDR3 runs to 14 residues. Germline lookup yields CDR1 SGHTA and CDR2 FQGNSA. The V end lost 1 base, the J end lost 3 bases, and 10 bases lay between the germline ends. The source of this sequence is a woman between 45 and 60 years old with alopecia areata. Some clones in this sample may be carry-over from other donors' samples. This sequence joins TRBV7-2 and TRBJ2-7; the D is unclear. Here the sequenced sample was whole blood, taken in connection with sensitization to the hapten diphenylcyclopropenone (DPC). The CDR3, as DNA: TGTGCCAGCAGCTTAGGTGTGAGAAACTACGAGCAGTACTTC. Translated: CASSLGVRNYEQYF.